This is a list of T cell receptor beta chains from one sample in a study of cytomegalovirus exposure and HLA in healthy donors. TCRdb's table, derived via immunoSEQ multiplex PCR, lists solely in-frame clones and lacks some. The data show a few hundred thousand clones, with 80% to 90% seen just once and about 3% held by the top ten. Sequencing was carried out using PBMCs. Source of these receptors: a man aged 25 to 40 in good health and CMV-seronegative. Each CDR3 is given with its conserved first and last residue. A D gene is named only where the DNA matches it firmly. Not all rows give a size; the values are once, few, many and, for expanded clones, a class.

d_call clone_size j_call v_call cdr3_length cdr3_nt cdr3_aa
TRBD1 once TRBJ1-5 TRBV5-8 15 TGTGCCAGCAGCGCGGGACAGTTCGAGGGACAGCCCCAGCATTTT CASSAGQFEGQPQHF
NA NA TRBJ2-7 TRBV28 12 TGTGCCAGCAGTTCCTCTGCGGACGAGCAGTACTTC CASSSSADEQYF
NA once TRBJ2-1 TRBV6-5 11 TGTGCCAGCGGAGGGGATTATGAGCAGTTCTTC CASGGDYEQFF
NA NA TRBJ1-5 TRBV2 14 TGTGCCAGCAAGGCGATCGGGGGCAATCAGCCCCAGCATTTT CASKAIGGNQPQHF
NA NA TRBJ2-7 TRBV19 14 TGTGCCAGTAGTACGCCGGGACTTCGGGACGAGCAGTACTTC CASSTPGLRDEQYF
TRBD1 NA TRBJ1-2 TRBV13 16 TGTGCCAGCAGCTTAGACCGCAGCCAGGGGGCGCGGGGCTACACCTTC CASSLDRSQGARGYTF
NA NA TRBJ1-2 TRBV19 13 TGTGCCAGTAGAGTGACAGGCGGCTATGGCTACACCTTC CASRVTGGYGYTF
NA NA TRBJ1-2 TRBV6-6 15 TGTGCCAGCAATGGAAGGAGGGGATGGGACTATGGCTACACCTTC CASNGRRGWDYGYTF
NA NA TRBJ1-1 TRBV18 16 TGTGCCAGCTCACCACCGTCTCACAGATTGGGCACTGAAGCTTTCTTT CASSPPSHRLGTEAFF
NA NA TRBJ2-1 TRBV19 17 TGTGCCAGTAGTATTTATACAGGGACCCTTCCCTACAATGAGCAGTTCTTC CASSIYTGTLPYNEQFF
NA few TRBJ2-5 TRBV6-5 13 TGTGCCAGCAGGTTCCCAGGGATGGAGACCCAGTACTTC CASRFPGMETQYF
NA NA TRBJ1-2 TRBV9 15 TGTGCCAGCAGCCCAGCGGTGTCAGCTAACTATGGCTACACCTTC CASSPAVSANYGYTF
NA NA TRBJ2-1 TRBV9 13 TGTGCCAGCAGCGTCCGGACAGTCAATGAGCAGTTCTTC CASSVRTVNEQFF
NA NA TRBJ2-5 TRBV7-9 14 TGTGCCAGCAGCACTAGCCTTAGTCAAGAGACCCAGTACTTC CASSTSLSQETQYF
NA NA TRBJ1-2 TRBV4-1 15 TGCGCCAGCAGCCAAAGGTCGGGGGGTCCCTATGGCTACACCTTC CASSQRSGGPYGYTF
NA once TRBJ2-3 TRBV2 15 TGTGCCAGCAGTGTATCTACTCTTAGCACAGATACGCAGTATTTT CASSVSTLSTDTQYF
NA NA TRBJ1-2 TRBV27 14 TGTGCCAGTAGGCTCAGGGGCTCGGACTATGGCTACACCTTC CASRLRGSDYGYTF
NA NA TRBJ2-7 TRBV10-3 12 TGTGCCATCGGAGGGGCTGGGTACGAGCAGTACTTC CAIGGAGYEQYF
NA NA TRBJ1-1 TRBV29-1 15 TGCAGCGTTCGTCGGCAGGCCCATTGGGACACTGAAGCTTTCTTT CSVRRQAHWDTEAFF
NA NA TRBJ2-7 TRBV5-1 17 TGCGCCAGCAGCTTGGCAACCACGACAGGATTCTCCTACGAGCAGTACTTC CASSLATTTGFSYEQYF
TRBD1 NA TRBJ2-2 TRBV28 15 TGTGCCAGCAGTCCCGGGACAGGGGACACCGGGGAGCTGTTTTTT CASSPGTGDTGELFF
TRBD1 NA TRBJ1-3 TRBV27 15 TGTGCCAGCAGTGGTGCAGGGGGCCCTGGAAACACCATATATTTT CASSGAGGPGNTIYF
NA NA TRBJ2-1 TRBV7-9 14 TGTGCCAGCAGCGGGGGGAGCTCCTACAATGAGCAGTTCTTC CASSGGSSYNEQFF
NA NA TRBJ1-6 TRBV6-4 13 TGTGCCAGCGGCCAGGGGTACAATTCACCCCTCCACTTT CASGQGYNSPLHF
NA few TRBJ2-5 TRBV7-9 13 TGTGCCAGCAGCTGGACAGAAGGAGAGACCCAGTACTTC CASSWTEGETQYF
NA NA TRBJ2-2 TRBV9 13 TGTGCCAGCAGCGTAGCAGGAACCGGGGAGCTGTTTTTT CASSVAGTGELFF
NA NA TRBJ2-7 TRBV7-2 14 TGTGCCAGCAGCCCTAGACAGTTAACCTACGAGCAGTACTTC CASSPRQLTYEQYF
NA NA TRBJ1-1 TRBV27 14 TGTGCCAGCAGTTTTGCAGGGGTGAACACTGAAGCTTTCTTT CASSFAGVNTEAFF
NA NA TRBJ1-1 TRBV19 13 TGTGCCAGTAGTATACCGGTGAGAGCTGAAGCTTTCTTT CASSIPVRAEAFF
NA once TRBJ1-1 TRBV25-1 14 TGTGCCAGCAGTGAAATGGAAGGGGTCCGAGAAGCTTTCTTT CASSEMEGVREAFF
NA NA TRBJ1-3 TRBV9 12 TGTGCCAGCAGCGCAACTGGAAACACCATATATTTT CASSATGNTIYF
NA NA TRBJ2-3 TRBV27 15 TGTGCCACCGCTGTAGTGGGGGGACGCACAGATACGCAGTATTTT CATAVVGGRTDTQYF
NA NA TRBJ2-5 TRBV5-3 13 TGTGCCAGAAGCTTGGAGAGGGAAGAGACCCAGTACTTC CARSLEREETQYF
TRBD1 NA TRBJ1-4 TRBV7-8 14 TGTGCCAGCAGCCTGGGACAGCCGAATGAAAAACTGTTTTTT CASSLGQPNEKLFF
TRBD1 NA TRBJ1-1 TRBV5-5 14 TGTGCCAGCAGCAGCAACAGGGGCCCCACTGAAGCTTTCTTT CASSSNRGPTEAFF
NA NA TRBJ1-6 TRBV11-2 17 TGTGCCAGCAGCTTTGGGGGAGGTTTCTCCTATAATTCACCCCTCCACTTT CASSFGGGFSYNSPLHF
TRBD1 NA TRBJ2-5 TRBV5-1 13 TGCGCCAGCAGCAGGACAGGGCTTCGTGAGCAGTACTTC CASSRTGLREQYF
NA NA TRBJ2-5 TRBV5-1 13 TGCGCCAGCAGCTTGGACAGCGGGGAGACCCAGTACTTC CASSLDSGETQYF
TRBD1 few TRBJ2-7 TRBV11-2 15 TGTGCCAGCAGCTTAGCGGGACAGGCCCACTACGAGCAGTACTTC CASSLAGQAHYEQYF
TRBD1 NA TRBJ1-2 TRBV5-1 17 TGCGCCAGCAGCTTGGGGGACAGGGAATCTCGGGGGTATGGCTACACCTTC CASSLGDRESRGYGYTF